The T cell receptor (beta chain) described here comes from a study of shared clonotypes between healthy human individuals (dated by TCRdb to 2018 to 2020). Regarding the research as a whole: A few men and a couple of women, aged 18 to 49 years, made up the cohort. Per donor, leukapheresis produced somewhere between about 0.9 and 10 billion PBMCs. For each donor, three plates each were used for CD4 naive and CD4 memory, two plates were used for CD8 naive, and one plate was used for CD8 memory. To estimate repertoire size and how much clonotypes are shared between individuals, the study performed deep sequencing of blood TCR repertoires from 4 to 6 healthy adults. Different laboratories and diverse techniques were used to prepare libraries and sequence TCR repertoires, to increase sequencing depth and limit assay-specific biases.

Using the deep immunoSEQ assay, multiplex PCR amplified TCR CDR3 regions from genomic DNA. For each cell subset, the extracted genomic DNA was distributed evenly across all wells of several immunoSEQ 96-well plates, and each plate served as one replicate. For sorted subsets, around 200 ng genomic DNA, equal to about 30,000 T cell genomes, was loaded into each replicate PCR. Purified libraries were quantified with a Qubit 3.0 fluorometer, sized on a Bioanalyzer 2100, and re-quantified with the KAPA Library Quantification kit. Each immunoSEQ 96-well plate was sequenced on its own single-read 150-cycle Illumina NextSeq 550 flow cell. For the original study's pipeline: Because only junctional sequences without quality scores were contained in the immunoSEQ output, filtering matching that applied to full-length reads could not be performed. To assign V/J genes and CDR3, sequences were annotated against IMGT germline references using PyIR, a Python wrapper for IgBLAST v1.9. Reads with weak V/J assignments (E-value above 1e-6), missing CDR3, stop codons, out-of-frame junctions, or ambiguous translated residues were removed. V3J clonotypes were defined as sequences sharing an identical inferred V gene, J gene, and CDR3 amino acid sequence. To compute the percentage overlap between repertoires, the number of shared unique clonotypes was divided by the size of the smaller repertoire. RTK rarefaction, the Chao1 estimator, and Recon v2.1 estimates of unobserved clonotypes were used to assess repertoire richness. For all TCRbeta clonotypes obtained by the gDNA method from a few donors, generation probabilities were computed with OLGA. The table was pulled from immuneACCESS by TCRdb, which kept in-frame rearrangements only. Such tables lose some clones; where checked, under half of the loss comes from unresolved V genes, and the rest has no known cause. Clone size and V and J calls were adopted from that table, with D and trimming inferred from the DNA. The sample has about 1.4 million clones on record, about 96% of them singletons. Of the sample, roughly 1.2% falls within the top ten clones.

To note about this clone: No cognate antigen has been identified for it. The record has no base qualities; no much larger clone is one base away. At the DNA level, this CDR3 is encoded by other sequences in the same sample as well.

What the work shows at the level of the full study, not this receptor alone: Even with the large sequencing depth, rarefaction of the sorted-subset datasets indicated that sequencing was incomplete. Pairwise subsampling indicated that sequencing depth was expected to affect the degree of clonotype sharing among donors. Sampling was limited to blood, and TCR repertoires in tissue likely differ from TCR repertoires in blood. Because the study included only a small number of donors, the genetic and exposure-history diversity represented was limited. Sharing across several donors was observed for around 5% of naive CD4, 3% to 4% of naive CD8, about 2.5% of memory CD4, and around 0.44% of memory CD8 clonotypes. Estimated clonotype richness was generally larger for naive than for memory subsets. Compared with non-shared clonotypes, the clonotypes found in all four sorted-subset donors had higher generation probabilities.

Donors were healthy HIV-negative adults with no recently reported acute infections or vaccinations. All donors were Caucasian adults living in Nashville, Tennessee, USA. Magnetic negative selection was used to enrich CD4+ T cells, after which naive cells were positively selected on CD45RA and the negative fraction became the memory subset. After blood collection by leukapheresis, PBMCs were isolated using Ficoll-Histopaque density gradient centrifugation and then cryopreserved in the vapor phase of liquid nitrogen. Analytical flow cytometry was used to check the purity and quantity of every magnetically sorted T cell population. Genomic DNA was isolated from each sorted fraction and quantified by UV absorbance on a Nanodrop 2000c. Specimen: naive CD4+ T cells sorted from blood. The sample's cell subset or site label is to be understood as: CD45RA+ positively selected. The receptor comes from a man younger than 45 in good health.

The bases read TGCGCCAGCAGTGAGTCGACGGGGTACGAGCAGTACTTC. This translates into CASSESTGYEQYF. Recombination connected TRBV10-1 to TRBJ2-7; tentative D gene TRBD2, with 5 bases matching. From cysteine to phenylalanine, the CDR3 is 13 amino acids long. Only the CDR3 DNA stays, 39 bases, in frame from base 1. CDR1 is given as WNHNN and CDR2 as SYGVQD, both from the germline V gene (reference sequence). The junction carries 7 bases between V and J, which are trimmed by 0 bases and 4 bases respectively.